This T cell receptor beta chain is from a study of T cells after posttransplantation cyclophosphamide. The V gene's germline CDR1 is MNHEY and CDR2 SMNVEV (reference sequence). V was pared by 5 bases and J by 4 bases, with 9 bases of the junction left unmatched. The CDR3 spans 17 residues. Profiling relied on immunoSEQ multiplex PCR, and the TCRdb table lists in-frame clones only, not all of them. Among about 24,000 clones, more than 70% were seen once, and the ten largest hold around 8.2%. Methotrexate plus calcineurin inhibitor accompanied controls' myeloablative marrow transplants; sampling was 1 year later.

Sequenced here: PBMCs, sampled after an allogeneic stem cell transplant with a calcineurin inhibitor and methotrexate. The rearrangement joins TRBV27 to TRBJ1-5; 12 bases map to TRBD1. This TCR was sampled from a female patient aged 50-59 years who received an allogeneic stem cell transplant from an unrelated donor, was CMV-positive, and had chronic GVHD only. Some T cells may be supplied by the graft donor. The CDR3 nucleotides read TGTGCCAGCAGTGCAGGACCGGGACAGGGGGCAAATCAGCCCCAGCATTTT. This sequence encodes CASSAGPGQGANQPQHF.